Presented here are 5 T cell receptor beta chains from one specimen sequenced in a study of cytomegalovirus exposure and HLA in healthy donors. Use of 60 Vbeta and 13 Jbeta primers characterized the PCR. Data came from immunoSEQ multiplex PCR; TCRdb stores just in-frame clones and leaves some out. The sample consists of roughly 150,000 clones, roughly 84% of them appearing once. The sample comprised PBMCs. The receptors derive from a man aged 25-40 years in good health and CMV-seropositive.

The chain combines TRBV19 with TRBJ1-3; 11 bases align to TRBD1. The V gene end was trimmed by 7 bases and the J gene end by 0 bases; junction bases not matched to a gene: 8. Germline assignment: CDR1 LNHDA and CDR2 SQIVND (reference sequence). The CDR3 is made up of 17 amino acids. The CDR3 sequence: CASTVGQGGSSGNTIYF. CDR3 DNA sequence: TGTGCCAGTACCGTGGGACAGGGGGGAAGCTCTGGAAACACCATATATTTT.

The V and J genes are TRBV19 and TRBJ2-1, with a tentative D call TRBD2 (5 bases). This CDR3 has 16 amino acids. The V gene lost 3 bases and the J gene lost 5 bases, with 17 bases spanning the gap. The germline V gene encodes CDR1 LNHDA and CDR2 SQIVND (reference sequence). The CDR3 loop reads CASSIPRRGSHNEQFF. The CDR3 region has the DNA TGTGCCAGTAGTATCCCCCGACGGGGAAGCCACAATGAGCAGTTCTTC.

The chain combines TRBV27 with TRBJ2-7; 9 bases agree with TRBD1. Germline V lookup: CDR1 MNHEY, CDR2 SMNVEV (reference sequence). The V gene end was trimmed by 4 bases and the J gene end by 2 bases; junction bases not matched to a gene: 3. The CDR3 runs to 14 residues. The CDR3 region is CASSWGQGTYEQYF. CDR3 coding DNA: TGTGCCAGCAGTTGGGGACAGGGCACCTACGAGCAGTACTTC.

The V gene is TRBV30, the J gene TRBJ2-7; 12 nucleotides line up with TRBD2. CDR3 length: 14 residues. The V gene end was trimmed by 4 bases and the J gene end by 6 bases; junction bases not matched to a gene: 7. The V gene's germline CDR1 is GTSNPN and CDR2 SVGIG (reference sequence). The DNA for the CDR3 is TGTGCCTGGACCCCGACTAGCGGGAGTGGCGAGCAGTACTTC. This encodes CAWTPTSGSGEQYF.

The V gene is TRBV4-1, the J gene TRBJ2-1; 8 bases align to TRBD2. Germline CDR1 MGHRA, CDR2 YSYEKL. J lost 5 bases, V lost 0 bases, and 6 bases had no gene match. The CDR3 has 16 residues. DNA for the CDR3: TGCGCCAGCAGCCAAGAACGAGCGGGAGTTAACAATGAGCAGTTCTTC. Encoded protein: CASSQERAGVNNEQFF.